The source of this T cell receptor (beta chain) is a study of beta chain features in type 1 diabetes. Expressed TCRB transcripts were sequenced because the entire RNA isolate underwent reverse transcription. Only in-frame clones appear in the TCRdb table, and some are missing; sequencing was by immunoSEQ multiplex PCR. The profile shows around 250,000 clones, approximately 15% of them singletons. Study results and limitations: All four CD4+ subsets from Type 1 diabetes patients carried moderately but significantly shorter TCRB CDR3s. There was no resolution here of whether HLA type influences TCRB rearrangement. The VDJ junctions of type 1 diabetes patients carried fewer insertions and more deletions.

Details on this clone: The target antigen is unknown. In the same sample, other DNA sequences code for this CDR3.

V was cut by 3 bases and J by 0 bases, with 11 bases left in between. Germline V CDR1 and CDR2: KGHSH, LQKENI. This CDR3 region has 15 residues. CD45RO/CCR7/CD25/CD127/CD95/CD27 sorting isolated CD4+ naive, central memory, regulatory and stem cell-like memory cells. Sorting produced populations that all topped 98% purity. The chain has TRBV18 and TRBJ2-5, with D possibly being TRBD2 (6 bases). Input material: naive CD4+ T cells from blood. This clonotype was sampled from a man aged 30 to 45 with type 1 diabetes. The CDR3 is CASSPSRGDQETQYF. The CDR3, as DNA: TGTGCCAGCTCACCCTCGCGGGGAGACCAAGAGACCCAGTACTTC.